These 18 T cell receptor beta chains were all obtained from the same sample, sequenced in a study of blood T cell repertoires in COVID-19 (dated by TCRdb to about 2020). The protocol used for the library was the immunoSEQ multiplex PCR assay. TCRdb obtained this table from immuneACCESS and retained in-frame rearrangements with V and J assigned. These tables miss some clones; where compared with another copy, unresolved V genes account for less than half of the shortfall, and the remainder is unexplained. This sample lists about 230,000 clones; about nine tenths were detected once. Clones ranked in the top ten supply around 4.2% of the sample. Source material: PBMCs or T cells enriched from blood (not recorded which). Receptor source: a woman in her 30s with acute COVID-19.

V usage is TRBV5-4 and J usage is TRBJ2-7, with D perhaps TRBD2 (6 bases). The CDR3 length is 17 residues. Germline values: CDR1 SGHNT, CDR2 YYREEE (reference sequence). V was shortened by 0 bases and J by 0 bases, with 16 bases between the two germline ends. The CDR3, as DNA: TGTGCCAGCAGCTTGGGGGGTGGCGGGGCGAGCTCCTACGAGCAGTACTTC. Translation: CASSLGGGGASSYEQYF. Variable domain in full (rest from reference TRBV5-4 and TRBJ2-7): ETGVTQSPTHLIKTRGQQVTLRCSSQSGHNTVSWYQQALGQGPQFIFQYYREEENGRGNFPPRFSGLQFPNYSSELNVNALELDDSALYLCASSLGGGGASSYEQYFGPGTRLTVT.

A single count supports this clone. The chain couples TRBV15 to TRBJ1-6; 9 bases align to TRBD1. This CDR3 is 16 amino acids long. Germline V lookup: CDR1 LNHNV, CDR2 YYDKDF (reference sequence). V lost 3 bases and J lost 10; bases outside the gene matches: 10. This CDR3 is CATSSGLGQGGSPLHF. The CDR3 DNA is TGTGCCACCAGCAGCGGATTGGGACAGGGAGGATCACCCCTCCACTTT.

The chain has TRBV19 and TRBJ1-4; weak D call: TRBD1 (6 bases). Per germline, CDR1 LNHDA and CDR2 SQIVND (reference sequence). V dropped 6 bases and J dropped 8 bases, with 19 bases sitting between them. This CDR3 spans 15 amino acids. CDR3 sequence: CASRLGTTLEEKLFF. The CDR3 nucleotides are TGTGCCAGTAGACTCGGGACAACGTTAGAAGAAAAACTGTTTTTT.

This chain connects TRBV11-2 to TRBJ1-2, with no clear D. This CDR3 region has 14 residues. CDR1 is SGHAT, CDR2 FQNNGV, per germline. The ends were cut back, 0 bases at V and 3 bases at J, with 8 bases in the middle. CDR3 sequence (DNA): TGTGCCAGCAGCTTAGACAGGATGGACTATGGCTACACCTTC. Protein sequence: CASSLDRMDYGYTF.

CDR3 protein: CASSPRLAGGAGELFF. CDR3 DNA: TGTGCCAGCAGCCCACGGCTAGCGGGGGGCGCCGGGGAGCTGTTTTTT. The chain joins TRBV9 to TRBJ2-2, with 11 bases lining up with TRBD2. The CDR3 extends over 16 amino acids. The V segment lost 4 bases and the J segment 6 bases; nucleotides outside the gene matches: 8. Germline assignment: CDR1 SGDLS and CDR2 YYNGEE.

The chain couples TRBV7-2 to TRBJ1-2; D uncertain. Germline values: CDR1 SGHTA, CDR2 FQGNSA. The CDR3 is 13 residues long. Trimming pared 5 bases from V and 4 bases from J, leaving 11 bases between. CDR3 nucleotides: TGTGCCAGCAGCGAGCGAAACGGCTATGGCTACACCTTC. It translates to CASSERNGYGYTF.

V gene TRBV18 combines with J gene TRBJ2-3; no definite D call. The CDR3 totals 13 residues. Between the trimmed V and J ends, which lost 0 bases and 5 bases, there was a span of 6 bases. CDR1 is KGHSH and CDR2 is LQKENI in the germline V gene. CDR3 nucleotide sequence: TGTGCCAGCTCACCACCGTCCGGAGATACGCAGTATTTT. Protein sequence: CASSPPSGDTQYF. Complete variable domain (other parts from reference TRBV18 and TRBJ2-3): NAGVMQNPRHLVRRRGQEARLRCSPMKGHSHVYWYRQLPEEGLKFMVYLQKENIIDESGMPKERFSAEFPKEGPSILRIQQVVRGDSAAYFCASSPPSGDTQYFGPGTRLTVL.

The V and J genes are TRBV9 and TRBJ1-2, with no clear D. Germline loops: CDR1 SGDLS, CDR2 YYNGEE. The V gene lost 2 bases and the J gene lost 2 bases, with 19 bases spanning the gap. This CDR3 comprises 17 residues. CDR3 sequence reads: CASSVSERFGQNYGYTF. Here the CDR3 DNA reads TGTGCCAGCAGCGTGAGTGAGCGCTTTGGCCAAAACTATGGCTACACCTTC.

The chain carries TRBV7-2 and TRBJ2-3; 9 positions agree with TRBD1. Germline-derived CDR1 and CDR2 are SGHTA and FQGNSA. V dropped 4 bases and J dropped 4; count of bases not matched to a gene: 9. The CDR3 has 16 residues. The DNA for the CDR3 is TGTGCCAGCAGCTATTACAGGGGGCTTGGGGCAGATACGCAGTATTTT. Its translation is CASSYYRGLGADTQYF.

The chain joins TRBV20-1 to TRBJ2-5, with unresolved D. V gave up 3 bases and J gave up 8 bases, with 7 bases separating them. Germline V gives CDR1 DFQATT, CDR2 SNEGSKA (reference sequence). This CDR3 is built from 10 residues. CDR3 in amino acids: CSASPLTQYF. The CDR3 nucleotides read TGCAGTGCTAGCCCCCTAACCCAGTACTTC.

This chain uses TRBV6-5 with TRBJ2-7; weak D call: TRBD1 (5 bases). The CDR3 length is 13 residues. Germline V gene data show CDR1 as MNHEY and CDR2 as SVGAGI. The V and J ends lost 7 bases and 2 bases respectively, with 12 bases between them. CDR3 sequence: CASTPTGTYEQYF. The CDR3 DNA is TGTGCCAGCACCCCTACAGGAACCTACGAGCAGTACTTC.

V gene TRBV4-1 combines with J gene TRBJ1-5, with D uncertain. V was trimmed by 4 bases and J by 11 bases, leaving 18 bases between them. The CDR3 length is 14 residues. From germline, CDR1 is MGHRA and CDR2 YSYEKL. The CDR3 coding sequence is TGCGCCAGCAGCCCGAGGACCGCTCGGGAAGCCCAGCATTTT. Translated: CASSPRTAREAQHF.

This chain uses TRBV11-3 with TRBJ2-3, with D maybe TRBD1 (5 bases). This CDR3 has 15 amino acids. V dropped 3 bases and J dropped 0 bases, with 10 bases sitting between them. From germline, CDR1 is SGHNT and CDR2 YENEEA. The CDR3 reads CASSLGQASTDTQYF. The CDR3 nucleotides read TGTGCCAGCAGCTTGGGGCAGGCCAGCACAGATACGCAGTATTTT. Based on the CDR3 plus reference TRBV11-3 and TRBJ2-3, the full variable domain is EAGVVQSPRYKIIEKKQPVAFWCNPISGHNTLYWYLQNLGQGPELLIRYENEEAVDDSQLPKDRFSAERLKGVDSTLKIQPAELGDSAVYLCASSLGQASTDTQYFGPGTRLTVL.

The V call is TRBV4-3, the J call TRBJ1-5, with D hard to call. Germline CDR1 reads LGHNA; CDR2 reads YSLEER. This CDR3 has 15 residues. The V end was cut by 0 bases, the J end by 1 base, with 7 bases between. The CDR3 here is CASSQEGGSNQPQHF. As DNA, the CDR3 is TGCGCCAGCAGCCAAGAGGGCGGGAGCAATCAGCCCCAGCATTTT.

The CDR3 region is CASTATVNSNQPQHF. CDR3 DNA: TGTGCCAGCACCGCGACAGTGAATAGCAATCAGCCCCAGCATTTT. The gene calls are TRBV28 and TRBJ1-5, with D perhaps TRBD1 (5 bases). Germline assignment: CDR1 MDHEN and CDR2 SYDVKM. Trimming removed 7 bases at V and 0 bases at J, with 13 bases between. This CDR3 is 15 amino acids long.

The chain carries TRBV6-2 or TRBV6-3 and TRBJ2-3; unclear D gene. Trimming left V 2 bases short and J 4 bases short, with 7 bases between. CDR3 length equals 13 residues. Germline V gives CDR1 MNHEY, CDR2 SVGEGT. CDR3 nucleotide sequence: TGTGCCAGCAGTTACGGTAGTCCAGATACGCAGTATTTT. Its protein product is CASSYGSPDTQYF.

The chain couples TRBV18 to TRBJ1-4; TRBD1 is a possible D gene (6 bases). V was trimmed by 3 bases and J by 8 bases, leaving 13 bases between them. CDR1 KGHSH and CDR2 LQKENI come from the germline V gene. This CDR3 is 14 amino acids long. Here the CDR3 DNA reads TGTGCCAGCTCACCCAGACAGGCCTCGGAAAAACTGTTTTTT. Its translation is CASSPRQASEKLFF.

V gene TRBV9 combines with J gene TRBJ2-1; D might be TRBD2 (6 bases). Germline lookup yields CDR1 SGDLS and CDR2 YYNGEE. The CDR3 sequence is 14 residues long. Trimming stripped 0 bases from V and 2 bases from J, with 6 bases between. CDR3 sequence: CASSVAGAYNEQFF. The CDR3 region has the DNA TGTGCCAGCAGCGTAGCGGGAGCCTACAATGAGCAGTTCTTC.